The 7 T cell receptor beta chains presented below share a single source sample, sequenced in a study of cytomegalovirus exposure and HLA in healthy donors (dated by TCRdb to about 2017). The library was obtained by the immunoSEQ multiplex PCR assay. The multiplex PCR relied on a mix of 60 forward primers for TCR Vbeta segments and 13 reverse primers for TCR Jbeta segments. TCRdb carries this immuneACCESS record with in-frame sequences only. Its versions omit some clonotypes, under half of them owing to an unresolved V gene in the studies checked, with the rest unexplained. The sample table shows around 180,000 clones, and more than 70% are seen once. Together, the top ten hold approximately 0.26% of the sample. Specimen: PBMCs. The receptors here all came from a boy between 5 and 17 years old in good health and CMV-seronegative.

This rearrangement joins TRBV7-9 to TRBJ1-2, with D perhaps TRBD1 (5 bases). The CDR3 contains 14 residues. In germline, CDR1 is SEHNR, CDR2 FQNEAQ (reference sequence). Trimming took 5 bases from V and 2 from J, leaving 12 bases between them. CDR3 sequence (DNA): TGTGCCAGCAGCAGGCCGGGGGGAAACTATGGCTACACCTTC. Translating it yields CASSRPGGNYGYTF. Supplemented by reference TRBV7-9 and TRBJ1-2, the full variable domain reads DTGVSQNPRHKITKRGQNVTFRCDPISEHNRLYWYRQTLGQGPEFLTYFQNEAQLEKSRLLSDRFSAERPKGSFSTLEIQRTEQGDSAMYLCASSRPGGNYGYTFGSGTRLTVV.

V is TRBV4-3 and J is TRBJ1-2; a possible D gene is TRBD1 (6 bases). V shed 1 base and J shed 4 bases, with 16 bases lying between them. The V gene's germline CDR1 is LGHNA and CDR2 YSLEER. The CDR3 totals 16 residues. The CDR3 DNA sequence: TGCGCCAGCAGCCAAGGGACAGTACCTGGTGGCTATGGCTACACCTTC. Its translation: CASSQGTVPGGYGYTF.

The chain employs TRBV9 and TRBJ2-2; 8 nucleotides match TRBD2. The germline V gene encodes CDR1 SGDLS and CDR2 YYNGEE. This CDR3 has 16 residues. The V segment lost 5 bases and the J segment 3 bases; nucleotides outside the gene matches: 9. This chain's CDR3 is CASSPRLREDTGELFF. The CDR3 nucleotides read TGTGCCAGCAGTCCCCGGTTGCGGGAGGACACCGGGGAGCTGTTTTTT.

CDR3 residues: CASSLLGQGEKLFF. The CDR3 DNA reads as TGTGCCAGCAGTTTATTGGGACAGGGGGAAAAACTGTTTTTT. The chain is built from TRBV27 and TRBJ1-4; 10 bases line up with TRBD1. The CDR3 extends over 14 amino acids. After removal of 1 base from V and 8 bases from J, the junction contained 1 base not matched to a gene. The germline V gene encodes CDR1 MNHEY and CDR2 SMNVEV (reference sequence).

This clone was observed a handful of times. This chain joins TRBV6-1 and TRBJ1-6; TRBD1 matches at 7 bases. In germline, CDR1 is MNHNS, CDR2 SASEGT. This CDR3 has 14 amino acids. J lost 8 bases, V lost 4 bases, and 5 bases had no gene match. The CDR3 nucleotides are TGTGCCAGCAGTGCTGGGACAGACCATTCACCCCTCCACTTT. It codes for CASSAGTDHSPLHF.

The chain couples TRBV2 to TRBJ1-1; D possibly corresponds to TRBD1 (6 bases). This CDR3 comprises 13 residues. Trimming stripped 11 bases from V and 6 bases from J, with 19 bases between. Germline V gene sequence: CDR1 SNHLY, CDR2 FYNNEI. The chain's CDR3 is CAGTRTGIAEAFF. The CDR3 DNA is TGTGCCGGGACACGTACAGGGATCGCTGAAGCTTTCTTT.

The chain's CDR3 is CASSLAGVDTQYF. CDR3 bases: TGTGCCAGCAGCTTAGCCGGGGTTGATACGCAGTATTTT. The genes are TRBV7-2 and TRBJ2-3; D is perhaps TRBD2 (5 bases). Trimming left V 0 bases short and J 6 bases short, with 7 bases between. The germline CDR1 and CDR2 sequences are SGHTA and FQGNSA. The CDR3 sequence is 13 residues long. Full variable domain (rest looked up from reference TRBV7-2 and TRBJ2-3): GAGVSQSPSNKVTEKGKDVELRCDPISGHTALYWYRQSLGQGLEFLIYFQGNSAPDKSGLPSDRFSAERTGGSVSTLTIQRTQQEDSAVYLCASSLAGVDTQYFGPGTRLTVL.